Below, 5 T cell receptor beta chains from the same sample are listed, as sequenced in a study of blood T cell repertoires in COVID-19. Produced via immunoSEQ multiplex PCR; TCRdb's table is partial and in-frame only. The sample has about 150,000 clones, about 80% seen once. Sequencing was done on a sample of peripheral blood. Receptors were obtained from a woman in her sixties with acute or convalescent COVID-19.

The chain combines TRBV5-1 with TRBJ2-7; D is perhaps TRBD2 (6 bases). The CDR3 runs to 16 residues. CDR1 is SGHRS and CDR2 is YFSETQ in the germline V gene. V shed 4 bases and J shed 6 bases, with 23 bases lying between them. This chain's CDR3 is CASSSTPGLILVEQYF. CDR3 DNA sequence: TGCGCCAGCAGCAGTACCCCGGGACTCATTTTGGTCGAGCAGTACTTC.

This clone was observed once. The chain uses TRBV28 and TRBJ2-5, with D perhaps TRBD2 (8 bases). The V gene's germline CDR1 is MDHEN and CDR2 SYDVKM. V lost 6 bases, J lost 4 bases, and 21 bases lay in between. The CDR3 runs 16 residues. The CDR3 protein is CASRETGRGRRETQYF. The CDR3 region has the DNA TGTGCCAGCAGGGAGACCGGGAGGGGGCGCAGAGAGACCCAGTACTTC.

CDR3 region: CASSPRYKGAGDNSPLHF. The CDR3, as DNA: TGTGCCAGCAGCCCCCGATACAAGGGGGCCGGCGATAATTCACCCCTCCACTTT. This chain links TRBV3-1 (or the pseudogene TRBV3-2) with TRBJ1-6; 7 nucleotides line up with TRBD1. V was clipped by 4 bases and J by 5 bases; unmatched bases: 14. The CDR3 extends over 18 amino acids. Germline loops: CDR1 LGHDT, CDR2 YNNKEL (reference sequence).

The chain is built from TRBV3-1 (or the pseudogene TRBV3-2) and TRBJ2-3, with TRBD2 identical over 8 bases. Germline assignment: CDR1 LGHDT and CDR2 YNNKEL (reference sequence). J gave up 2 bases and V 7 bases, and 5 bases lay outside the gene matches. The CDR3 contains 14 residues. As DNA, the CDR3 is TGTGCCAGCACTCCGGGGGGGTTCACAGATACGCAGTATTTT. Its protein product is CASTPGGFTDTQYF.

This clone came up a few times. The chain links TRBV5-1 to TRBJ2-2; 7 bases align to TRBD1. CDR3 length: 15 amino acids. V trimming: 4 bases; J trimming: 1 base; junction bases outside the gene matches: 4. Germline CDR1 SGHRS, CDR2 YFSETQ. The CDR3 loop reads CASSLGDRNTGELFF. The CDR3 region has the DNA TGCGCCAGCAGCCTAGGGGACAGGAACACCGGGGAGCTGTTTTTT. Combining the CDR3 with reference TRBV5-1 and TRBJ2-2 gives the whole variable domain KAGVTQTPRYLIKTRGQQVTLSCSPISGHRSVSWYQQTPGQGLQFLFEYFSETQRNKGNFPGRFSGRQFSNSRSEMNVSTLELGDSALYLCASSLGDRNTGELFFGEGSRLTVL.